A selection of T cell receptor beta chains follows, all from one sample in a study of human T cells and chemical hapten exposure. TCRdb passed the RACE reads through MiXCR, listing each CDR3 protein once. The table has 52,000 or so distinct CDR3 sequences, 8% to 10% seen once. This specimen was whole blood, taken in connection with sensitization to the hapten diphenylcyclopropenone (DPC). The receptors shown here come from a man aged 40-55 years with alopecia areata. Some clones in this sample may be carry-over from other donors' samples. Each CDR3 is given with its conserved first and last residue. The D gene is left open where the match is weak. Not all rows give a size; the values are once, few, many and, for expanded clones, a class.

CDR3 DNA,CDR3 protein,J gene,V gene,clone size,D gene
TGTGCCAGCTCACCGGTGAACTCTGGGGCCAACGTCCTGACTTTC,CASSPVNSGANVLTF,TRBJ2-6,TRBV18,many,-
TGCAGCGTTGGAGGAGATACGCAGTATTTT,CSVGGDTQYF,TRBJ2-3,TRBV29-1,few,-
TGTGCCACCAGCAGACAGGGGGGTAACTATGGCTACACCTTC,CATSRQGGNYGYTF,TRBJ1-2,TRBV15,few,TRBD1
TGTGCCACCAGTGACGTAGCGGGGGAGCAGTTCTTC,CATSDVAGEQFF,TRBJ2-1,TRBV24-1,few,TRBD2
TGTGCCAGTACCCGCAAACTAGGGGAAAAACTGTTTTTT,CASTRKLGEKLFF,TRBJ1-4,TRBV19,few,-
TGTGCCAGCAGCCCGTCTCCCGTGAGCTCTGGAAACACCATATATTTT,CASSPSPVSSGNTIYF,TRBJ1-3,TRBV7-6,-,-
TGTGCCAGCAGCTTTGGGACGGATCGCAATCAGCCCCAGCATTTT,CASSFGTDRNQPQHF,TRBJ1-5,TRBV7-3,few,-
TGTGCCAGCAGCCAACGGGCGAACACCGGGGAGCTGTTTTTT,CASSQRANTGELFF,TRBJ2-2,TRBV7-3,-,-
TGTGCCAGCAGTTCCGGGGGGGGTAATGAAAAACTGTTTTTT,CASSSGGGNEKLFF,TRBJ1-4,TRBV28,few,-
TGCAGTGCCCGCGGCCGAGGGCAGAGGTACAATGAGCAGTTCTTC,CSARGRGQRYNEQFF,TRBJ2-1,TRBV20-1,-,-
TGTGCCAGCAGTTACTCGACAGGCACAGATACGCAGTATTTT,CASSYSTGTDTQYF,TRBJ2-3,TRBV6-6,many,-
TGTGCCAGCAGCCTGGACAGGAAAAACATTCAGTACTTC,CASSLDRKNIQYF,TRBJ2-4,TRBV5-4,few,TRBD1
TGCGCCAGCAGCTTGTTGCTCGGGACTACCGCTTACGAGCAGTACTTC,CASSLLLGTTAYEQYF,TRBJ2-7,TRBV5-1,few,TRBD2
TGTGCCAGCACCCAAGGCGGGACAGCAATACGTGAAGCTTTCTTT,CASTQGGTAIREAFF,TRBJ1-1,TRBV28,-,TRBD1
TGCAGCGTTCCCCCGGAGAGGGGAGATACGCAGTATTTT,CSVPPERGDTQYF,TRBJ2-3,TRBV29-1,many,-
TGTGCCAGCAGTTTCGAGGTTGAGGGACATCAGCCCCAGCATTTT,CASSFEVEGHQPQHF,TRBJ1-5,TRBV28,many,-
TGTGCCAGCAGCCTGCAAAGGAGGGACAGGGTAACCTACGAGCAGTACTTC,CASSLQRRDRVTYEQYF,TRBJ2-7,TRBV5-6,-,TRBD1
TGTGCCAGCAGTTTAGCCGGGACTAGCAGTTCCACAGATACGCAGTATTTT,CASSLAGTSSSTDTQYF,TRBJ2-3,TRBV12-3/TRBV12-4,few,TRBD2
TGCGCCAGCAGCCAAGATTCGAGCGGGAGCCCCAATGAGCAGTTCTTC,CASSQDSSGSPNEQFF,TRBJ2-1,TRBV4-3,many,TRBD2
TGTGCCAGCAGCTTAGGGACAGGGTCCTACAATGAGCAGTTCTTC,CASSLGTGSYNEQFF,TRBJ2-1,TRBV7-8,many,TRBD1
TGTGCCAGCAGCTTAGACAGTGGTTTGCAGTACTTC,CASSLDSGLQYF,TRBJ2-7,TRBV7-2,-,-
TGTGCCAGCAGCCGGACTAGCGGGAGCTACAATGAGCAGTTCTTC,CASSRTSGSYNEQFF,TRBJ2-1,TRBV11-2,many,TRBD2
TGTGCCAGCAGCCCCACTCGAGAAGATACGCAGTATTTT,CASSPTREDTQYF,TRBJ2-3,TRBV6-6,-,-
TGTGCCAGCAGCTTAGGGGACAGGGGGTACGAGCAGTACTTC,CASSLGDRGYEQYF,TRBJ2-7,TRBV11-2,many,TRBD1
TGTGCCAGCAGCTTAGGCCAGGGCGGACTCCAGAGCGCAGATACGCAGTATTTT,CASSLGQGGLQSADTQYF,TRBJ2-3,TRBV7-9,-,-
TGTGCCACCAGCAGAGCTGGAGGCAGGGGGCCTCTCGAGCAGTACTTC,CATSRAGGRGPLEQYF,TRBJ2-7,TRBV15,-,TRBD1